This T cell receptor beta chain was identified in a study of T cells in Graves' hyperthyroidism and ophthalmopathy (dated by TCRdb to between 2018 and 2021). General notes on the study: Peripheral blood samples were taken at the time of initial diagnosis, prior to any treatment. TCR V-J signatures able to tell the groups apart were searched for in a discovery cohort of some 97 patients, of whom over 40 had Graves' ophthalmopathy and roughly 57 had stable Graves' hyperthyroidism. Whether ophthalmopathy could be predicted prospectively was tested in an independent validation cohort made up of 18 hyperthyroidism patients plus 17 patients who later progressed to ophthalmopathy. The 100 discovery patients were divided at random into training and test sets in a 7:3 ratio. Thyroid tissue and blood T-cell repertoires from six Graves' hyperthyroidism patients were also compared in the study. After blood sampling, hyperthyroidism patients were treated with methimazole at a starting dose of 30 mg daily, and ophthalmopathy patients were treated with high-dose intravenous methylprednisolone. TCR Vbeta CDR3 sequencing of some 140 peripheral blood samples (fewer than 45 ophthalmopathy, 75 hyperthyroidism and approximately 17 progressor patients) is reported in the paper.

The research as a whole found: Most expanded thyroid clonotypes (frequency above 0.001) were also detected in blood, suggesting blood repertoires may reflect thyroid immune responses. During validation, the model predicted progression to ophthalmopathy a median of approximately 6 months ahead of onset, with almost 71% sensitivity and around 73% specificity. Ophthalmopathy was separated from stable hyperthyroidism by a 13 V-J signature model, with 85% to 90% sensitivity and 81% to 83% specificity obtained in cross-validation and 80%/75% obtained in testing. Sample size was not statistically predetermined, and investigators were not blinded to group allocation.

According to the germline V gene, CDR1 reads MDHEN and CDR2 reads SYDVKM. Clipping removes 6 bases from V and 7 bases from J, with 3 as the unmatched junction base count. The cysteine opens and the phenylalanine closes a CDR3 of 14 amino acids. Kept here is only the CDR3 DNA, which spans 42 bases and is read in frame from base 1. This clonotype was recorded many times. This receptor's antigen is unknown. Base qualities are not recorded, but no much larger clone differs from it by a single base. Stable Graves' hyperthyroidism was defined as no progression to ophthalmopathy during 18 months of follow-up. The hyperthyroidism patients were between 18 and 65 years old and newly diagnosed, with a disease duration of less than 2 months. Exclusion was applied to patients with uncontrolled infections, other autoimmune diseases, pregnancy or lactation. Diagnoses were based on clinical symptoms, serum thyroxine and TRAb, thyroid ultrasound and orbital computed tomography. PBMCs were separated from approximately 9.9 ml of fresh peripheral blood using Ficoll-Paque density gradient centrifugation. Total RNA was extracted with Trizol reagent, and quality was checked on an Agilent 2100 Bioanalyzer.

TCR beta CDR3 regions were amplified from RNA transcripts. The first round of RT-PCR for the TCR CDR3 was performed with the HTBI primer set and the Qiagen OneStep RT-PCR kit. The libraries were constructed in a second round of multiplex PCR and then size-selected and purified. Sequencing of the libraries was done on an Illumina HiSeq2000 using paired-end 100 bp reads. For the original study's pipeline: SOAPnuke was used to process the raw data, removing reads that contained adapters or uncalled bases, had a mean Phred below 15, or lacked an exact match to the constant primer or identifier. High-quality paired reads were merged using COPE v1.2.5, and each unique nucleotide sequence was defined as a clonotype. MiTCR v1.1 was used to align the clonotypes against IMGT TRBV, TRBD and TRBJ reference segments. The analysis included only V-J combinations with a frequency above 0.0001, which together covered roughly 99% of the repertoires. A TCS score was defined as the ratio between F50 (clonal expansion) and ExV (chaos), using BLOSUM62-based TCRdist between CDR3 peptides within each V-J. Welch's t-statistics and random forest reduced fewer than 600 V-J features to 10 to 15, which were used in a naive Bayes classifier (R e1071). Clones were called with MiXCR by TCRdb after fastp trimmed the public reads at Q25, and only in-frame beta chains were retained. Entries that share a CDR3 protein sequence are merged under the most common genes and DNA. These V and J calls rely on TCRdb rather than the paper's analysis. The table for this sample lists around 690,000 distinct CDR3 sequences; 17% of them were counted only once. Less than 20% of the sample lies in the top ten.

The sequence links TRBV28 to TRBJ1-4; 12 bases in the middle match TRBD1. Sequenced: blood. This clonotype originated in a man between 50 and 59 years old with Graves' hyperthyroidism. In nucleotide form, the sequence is TGTGCCAGCAGCCGGGGACAGGGGGCTGAAAAACTGTTTTTT. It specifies CASSRGQGAEKLFF.